These 20 T cell receptor beta chains were all obtained from the same sample, sequenced in a study of OX40 agonist ivuxolimab in advanced cancers. The data were produced by immunoSEQ multiplex PCR, yet TCRdb's version contains in-frame clones alone and is incomplete. This table holds more than 100,000 clones, 85% to 95% found once. The input for sequencing was CD4+ or CD8+ T cells sorted from blood, taken in a trial of the OX40 agonist ivuxolimab. These TCRs come from an adult with an advanced solid tumor such as melanoma, head and neck, liver or kidney cancer.

The CDR3 nucleotides are TGTGCCAGCAGTTTTTGGGCTTCTGGGGCCAACGTCCTGACTTTC. Translation: CASSFWASGANVLTF. This chain joins TRBV27 and TRBJ2-6; D remains ambiguous. The germline V gene has CDR1 MNHEY and CDR2 SMNVEV (reference sequence). Deletions cut 3 bases from V and 1 base from J, with 7 bases between. The CDR3 is 15 residues long.

V gene TRBV6-7 combines with J gene TRBJ2-7, with 10 bases lining up with TRBD1. TRBV6-7 is an ORF, with its function uncertain. This CDR3 is 16 amino acids long. Losses at the gene ends were 0 bases for V and 3 bases for J; bases not matched to a gene: 5. DNA of the CDR3: TGTGCCAGCAGTTACTCCTACCGGACAGGGGGCTACGAGCAGTACTTC. Translating it yields CASSYSYRTGGYEQYF.

DNA for the CDR3: TGTGCCAGCAGCTTAGCAGGCGGGAACTCCTACGAGCAGTACTTC. This translates into CASSLAGGNSYEQYF. This sequence joins TRBV11-3 and TRBJ2-7; D possibly corresponds to TRBD2 (6 bases). V gave up 1 base and J gave up 0 bases, with 10 bases separating them. CDR3 length: 15 residues. Germline loops: CDR1 SGHNT, CDR2 YENEEA.

The V gene is TRBV19, the J gene TRBJ2-7; 13 bases agree with TRBD2. Per the germline V gene, CDR1 is LNHDA and CDR2 is SQIVND (reference sequence). The CDR3 has 16 residues. V dropped 5 bases and J dropped 5; count of bases not matched to a gene: 9. CDR3 in DNA: TGTGCCAGTAGTGGGAGGACTAGCGGGAGTTTCGACGAGCAGTACTTC. This sequence encodes CASSGRTSGSFDEQYF.

This chain connects TRBV10-1 to TRBJ2-3, with unresolved D. Trimming removed 5 bases from V and 0 bases from J, with 9 bases in between. The CDR3 has 14 residues. The V gene's germline CDR1 is WNHNN and CDR2 SYGVQD (reference sequence). The CDR3 DNA is TGCGCCAGCAGTTTAGGGCCCAGCACAGATACGCAGTATTTT. This gives the protein CASSLGPSTDTQYF.

The V call is TRBV4-3, the J call TRBJ1-5; D ambiguous. The CDR3 covers 17 residues. CDR1 is LGHNA, CDR2 YSLEER, per germline. V lost 0 bases and J 1 base, leaving 13 bases between the germline ends. Written as DNA, the CDR3 is TGCGCCAGCAGCCAAGATATAAGGGTTACCAGCAATCAGCCCCAGCATTTT. This translates into CASSQDIRVTSNQPQHF.

The V gene is TRBV7-2, the J gene TRBJ2-3; no clear D. Germline V CDR1 and CDR2: SGHTA, FQGNSA. Trimming removed 1 base at V and 6 bases at J, with 2 bases between. CDR3 size: 11 residues. This chain's CDR3 is CASSLVDTQYF. The CDR3, as DNA: TGTGCCAGCAGCTTAGTGGATACGCAGTATTTT. The variable domain in full, completed from reference TRBV7-2 and TRBJ2-3, reads GAGVSQSPSNKVTEKGKDVELRCDPISGHTALYWYRQSLGQGLEFLIYFQGNSAPDKSGLPSDRFSAERTGGSVSTLTIQRTQQEDSAVYLCASSLVDTQYFGPGTRLTVL.

This clone occurred a few times. The chain has TRBV18 and TRBJ1-6; a weak D match, TRBD1 (6 bases). The CDR3 covers 14 residues. The V and J ends lost 3 bases and 10 bases respectively, with 13 bases between them. Germline CDR1 is KGHSH and CDR2 is LQKENI. CDR3 bases: TGTGCCAGCTCACCTGAGACAGGAAGATCACCCCTCCACTTT. It is translated as CASSPETGRSPLHF.

This clone was detected only a few times. J is TRBJ1-1 and V is TRBV12-5; D gene ambiguous. The germline CDR1 and CDR2 sequences are LGHNT and FRNRAP. Trimming took 8 bases from V and 2 from J, leaving 6 bases between them. The CDR3 length is 11 residues. The CDR3 protein is CASWGNTEAFF. The CDR3, as DNA: TGTGCTAGTTGGGGTAACACTGAAGCTTTCTTT.

The chain couples TRBV11-2 to TRBJ1-2, with TRBD1 matching 10 bases. V shed 6 bases, J shed 3 bases, and the junction held 4 bases outside the gene matches. The CDR3 spans 14 residues. Germline V gene lookup returns CDR1 SGHAT and CDR2 FQNNGV. CDR3 region: CASRTGTGDYGYTF. The CDR3 DNA is TGTGCCAGCAGGACGGGGACAGGGGACTATGGCTACACCTTC.

The chain recombines TRBV7-2 with TRBJ2-7; possibly TRBD1 or TRBD2 for D (5 bases each). Per the germline V gene, CDR1 is SGHTA and CDR2 is FQGNSA. The CDR3 has 13 residues. V lost 5 bases and J lost 13, with 21 bases in between. The CDR3 loop is CASSPGTAAAPYF. CDR3 coding DNA: TGTGCCAGCAGCCCGGGGACGGCGGCGGCCCCCTACTTC.

The chain carries TRBV5-4 and TRBJ2-6, with D perhaps matching TRBD1 or TRBD2 (5 bases each). Trimming left V 1 base short and J 0 bases short, with 11 bases between. The CDR3 totals 17 residues. Looked up from germline, CDR1 is SGHNT and CDR2 is YYREEE (reference sequence). The CDR3 sequence: CASSLRGLSSGANVLTF. The CDR3 nucleotides read TGTGCCAGCAGCTTGCGGGGCCTGAGCTCTGGGGCCAACGTCCTGACTTTC.

The gene calls are TRBV9 and TRBJ1-3; D remains unclear. Germline CDR1 and CDR2: SGDLS and YYNGEE. This CDR3 has 13 amino acids. V dropped 0 bases and J dropped 4 bases, with 5 bases sitting between them. CDR3 in amino acids: CASSVGHGNTIYF. In DNA, the CDR3 is TGTGCCAGCAGCGTAGGTCACGGAAACACCATATATTTT.

The chain joins TRBV9 to TRBJ1-3, with D tentatively TRBD1 (6 bases). The V end was cut by 6 bases, the J end by 2 bases, with 12 bases between. CDR1 and CDR2 from the germline V gene are SGDLS and YYNGEE. CDR3 length equals 14 residues. CDR3 sequence reads: CASTGTGTGNTIYF. CDR3 bases: TGTGCCAGCACCGGTACAGGGACTGGAAACACCATATATTTT.

The chain combines TRBV4-2 with TRBJ2-1; D is uncertain. V was cut by 5 bases and J by 0 bases, with 14 bases left in between. The CDR3 is 16 residues long. Per the germline V gene, CDR1 is LGHNA and CDR2 is YNFKEQ. CDR3 nucleotide sequence: TGTGCCAGCAGCTTGGACGGCTGGCGCTCCTACAATGAGCAGTTCTTC. It yields the protein CASSLDGWRSYNEQFF.

The rearrangement links TRBV18 to TRBJ1-2; D unresolved. Looked up from germline, CDR1 is KGHSH and CDR2 is LQKENI. The CDR3 has 13 residues. V gave up 0 bases and J gave up 4 bases, with 6 bases separating them. The CDR3 DNA follows: TGTGCCAGCTCACCACCGGATAGCTATGGCTACACCTTC. As protein: CASSPPDSYGYTF.

The V gene is TRBV7-2, the J gene TRBJ1-4; 8 bases agree with TRBD1. This CDR3 contains 16 residues. Per germline, CDR1 SGHTA and CDR2 FQGNSA. J gave up 8 bases and V 3 bases, and 11 bases lay outside the gene matches. The CDR3 nucleotides read TGTGCCAGCAGCTTGCCCCAGGGGGCCTTCAAGGAAAAACTGTTTTTT. Translated, it gives CASSLPQGAFKEKLFF.

V usage is TRBV19 and J usage is TRBJ1-5; 7 bases are shared with TRBD1. The CDR3 has 16 residues. J lost 1 base, V lost 4 bases, and 7 bases had no gene match. Germline V gives CDR1 LNHDA, CDR2 SQIVND (reference sequence). CDR3 protein: CASSRQGPLSNQPQHF. The CDR3 DNA reads TGTGCCAGTAGTAGACAGGGACCACTGAGCAATCAGCCCCAGCATTTT.

The rearrangement uses TRBV18 and TRBJ2-3, with 7 bases aligning to TRBD1. Germline trimming cut 3 bases from V and 4 bases from J; bases unmatched to any gene: 7. CDR3 length equals 15 residues. Germline values: CDR1 KGHSH, CDR2 LQKENI. Here the CDR3 reads CASSPRTGRPDTQYF. The CDR3 DNA reads TGTGCCAGCTCACCCAGGACAGGCCGCCCAGATACGCAGTATTTT. The entire variable domain, with the rest obtained from reference TRBV18 and TRBJ2-3, is as follows: NAGVMQNPRHLVRRRGQEARLRCSPMKGHSHVYWYRQLPEEGLKFMVYLQKENIIDESGMPKERFSAEFPKEGPSILRIQQVVRGDSAAYFCASSPRTGRPDTQYFGPGTRLTVL.

In DNA form, the CDR3 reads TGTGCCAGCAGAGGACTAGCGGGAGGTCGTACCGAGCAGTACTTC. It yields the protein CASRGLAGGRTEQYF. The rearrangement links TRBV6-6 to TRBJ2-7; TRBD2 matches at 14 bases. The CDR3 consists of 15 residues. Per germline, CDR1 MNHNY and CDR2 SVGAGI (reference sequence). V lost 6 bases and J lost 6; bases outside the gene matches: 7.